This TCR beta chain is from a study of breast tumors, draining lymph nodes, adjacent tissues. TCRdb analysed the multiplex PCR reads with MiXCR anew, one entry per CDR3 protein. The table includes about 19,000 distinct CDR3 sequences, around 46% detected once. Germline CDR1 and CDR2: KGHSH and LQKENI. The V gene lost 0 bases and the J gene lost 7 bases, with 7 bases spanning the gap. The CDR3 spans 14 residues. This clonotype has ten or more counts. The rearrangement uses TRBV18 and TRBJ1-6, with D hard to call. This TCR derives from a female donor with breast cancer. Some clones in this sample may be carry-over from other donors' samples. Sequencing was performed on breast tumor tissue. For the CDR3, the DNA is TGTGCCAGCTCACCACCGATAATCAATTCACCCCTCCACTTT. Amino acids: CASSPPIINSPLHF.